The clone carrying this T cell receptor (beta chain) has at least ten counts. Antigen specificity is unknown. For TCR, cDNA came from 5'RACE template switching, which added a universal primer site and UMIs. One entry per CDR3 protein, called by TCRdb with MiXCR from the 5' RACE reads. The sample carries a few hundred thousand distinct CDR3 sequences, around 6.8% recorded once. The data were obtained in a study of T cells after yellow fever vaccination. Notes on the study in general: It was a weaker secondary response, yet one that peaked faster, at day 5 versus 15. Post-booster repertoires again held most primary-vaccination clones (about 96% CD4, about 88% CD8).

The CDR3 contains 15 residues. Germline V gene data show CDR1 as SGHVS and CDR2 as FQNEAQ. Between the trimmed V and J ends, which lost 1 base and 2 bases, there was a span of 9 bases. V gene TRBV7-8 combines with J gene TRBJ1-5; D might be TRBD1 (5 bases). This specimen was PBMCs, taken roughly 45 days after the first yellow fever vaccination. This receptor was taken from a man aged 18 to 35 who received the YFV17D yellow fever vaccine. The DNA of the CDR3 is TGTGCCAGCAGCTTAGTGAGACAGCGCAATCAGCCCCAGCATTTT. This gives the protein CASSLVRQRNQPQHF.